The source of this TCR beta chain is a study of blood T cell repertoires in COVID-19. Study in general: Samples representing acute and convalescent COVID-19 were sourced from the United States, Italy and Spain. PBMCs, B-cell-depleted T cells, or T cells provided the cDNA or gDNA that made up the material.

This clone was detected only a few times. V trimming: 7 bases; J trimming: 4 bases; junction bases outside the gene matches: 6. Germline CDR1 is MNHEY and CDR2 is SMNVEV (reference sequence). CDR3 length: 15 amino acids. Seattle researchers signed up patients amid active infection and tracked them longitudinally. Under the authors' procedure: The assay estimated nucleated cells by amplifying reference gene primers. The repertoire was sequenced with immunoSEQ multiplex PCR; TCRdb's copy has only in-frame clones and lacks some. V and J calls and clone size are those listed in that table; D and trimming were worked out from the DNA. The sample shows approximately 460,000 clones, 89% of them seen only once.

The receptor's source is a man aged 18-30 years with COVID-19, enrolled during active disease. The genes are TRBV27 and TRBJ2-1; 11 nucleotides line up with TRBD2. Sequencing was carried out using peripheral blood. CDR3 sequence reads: CASTLAGGPYNEQFF. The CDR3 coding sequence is TGTGCCAGCACCTTAGCGGGAGGGCCTTACAATGAGCAGTTCTTC.